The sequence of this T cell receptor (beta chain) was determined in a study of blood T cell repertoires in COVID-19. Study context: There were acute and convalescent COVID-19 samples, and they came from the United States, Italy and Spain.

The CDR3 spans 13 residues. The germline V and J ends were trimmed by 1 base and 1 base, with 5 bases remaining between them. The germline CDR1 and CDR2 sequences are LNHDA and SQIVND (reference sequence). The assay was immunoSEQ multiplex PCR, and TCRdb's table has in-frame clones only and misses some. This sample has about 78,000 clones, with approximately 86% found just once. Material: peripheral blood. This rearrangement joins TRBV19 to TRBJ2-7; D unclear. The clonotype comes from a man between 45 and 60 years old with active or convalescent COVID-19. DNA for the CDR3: TGTGCCAGTAGTATAGCCATTTCCTACGAGCAGTACTTC. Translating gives CASSIAISYEQYF. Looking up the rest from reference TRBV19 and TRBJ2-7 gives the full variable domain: DGGITQSPKYLFRKEGQNVTLSCEQNLNHDAMYWYRQDPGQGLRLIYYSQIVNDFQKGDIAEGYSVSREKKESFPLTVTSAQKNPTAFYLCASSIAISYEQYFGPGTRLTVT.